This T cell receptor (beta chain) was obtained from a study of blood T cell repertoires in COVID-19. Study-wide background: Sources were T cells, B-cell-depleted T cells, or PBMCs; the material itself was cDNA or gDNA.

Per the authors' pipeline: Reference gene primer amplification in the assay estimated nucleated cell counts. TCRdb's copy holds only in-frame clones and misses some; the assay was immunoSEQ multiplex PCR. That table gives V, J and clone size, and the DNA gave D and trimming. This sample has about 340,000 clones; around 85% occur once, and the top ten carry approximately 4.6%. The germline V gene has CDR1 SGHRS and CDR2 YFSETQ. The CDR3 is 15 amino acids. With 0 bases clipped from V and 5 bases from J, the junction kept 8 bases outside the gene matches. Those enrolled, adults aged roughly 18 to 95 years, came from around 25 US areas. Clinical history as reported by participants underpinned cohort assignment. On this clone itself: The sample holds other DNA sequences that translate to the same CDR3.

Sequenced sample: PBMCs or T cells enriched from blood (not recorded which). The source is a woman in her 40s with acute COVID-19. The chain links TRBV5-1 to TRBJ2-7, with 7 bases that match TRBD1. The CDR3 DNA sequence: TGCGCCAGCAGCTTGGCCCCAGGGGGAAAGGACGAGCAGTACTTC. It translates to CASSLAPGGKDEQYF.